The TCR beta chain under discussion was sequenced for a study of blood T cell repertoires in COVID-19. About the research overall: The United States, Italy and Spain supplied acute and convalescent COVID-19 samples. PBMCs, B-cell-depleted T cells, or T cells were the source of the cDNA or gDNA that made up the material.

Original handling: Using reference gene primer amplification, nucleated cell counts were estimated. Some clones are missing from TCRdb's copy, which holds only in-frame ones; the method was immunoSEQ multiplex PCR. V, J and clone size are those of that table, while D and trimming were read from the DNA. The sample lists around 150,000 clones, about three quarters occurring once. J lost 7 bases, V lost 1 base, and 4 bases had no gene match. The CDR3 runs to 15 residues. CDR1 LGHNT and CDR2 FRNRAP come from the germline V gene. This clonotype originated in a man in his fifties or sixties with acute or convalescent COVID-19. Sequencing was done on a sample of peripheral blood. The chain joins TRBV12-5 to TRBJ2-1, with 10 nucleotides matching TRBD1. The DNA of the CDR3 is TGTGCTAGTGGTTTGGGACAGGGGGCTTTGAATGAGCAGTTCTTC. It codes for CASGLGQGALNEQFF.